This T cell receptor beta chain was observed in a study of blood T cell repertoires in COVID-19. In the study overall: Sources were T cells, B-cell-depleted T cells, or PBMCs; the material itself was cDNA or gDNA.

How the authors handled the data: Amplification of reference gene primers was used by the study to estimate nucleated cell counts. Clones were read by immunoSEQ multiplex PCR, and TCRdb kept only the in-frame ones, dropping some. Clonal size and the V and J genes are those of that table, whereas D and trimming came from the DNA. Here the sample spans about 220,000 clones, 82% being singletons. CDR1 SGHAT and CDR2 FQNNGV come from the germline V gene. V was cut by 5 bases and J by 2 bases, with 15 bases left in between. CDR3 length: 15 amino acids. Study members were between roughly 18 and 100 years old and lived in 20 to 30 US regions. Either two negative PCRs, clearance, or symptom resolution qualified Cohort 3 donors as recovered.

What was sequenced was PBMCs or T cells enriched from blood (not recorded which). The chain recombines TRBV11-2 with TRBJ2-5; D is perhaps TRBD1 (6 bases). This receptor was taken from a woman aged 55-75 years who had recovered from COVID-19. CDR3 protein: CASSRQYGTQETQYF. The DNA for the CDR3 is TGTGCCAGCAGCCGCCAGTATGGGACACAAGAGACCCAGTACTTC.